These 2 T cell receptor beta chains were all obtained from the same sample, sequenced in a study of memory CD4+ T cells and cytomegalovirus serostatus. The sort gate was single viable CD3+CD4+CD8-CD45RO+ cells for memory CD4+ T cells. The table came from immunoSEQ multiplex PCR; TCRdb's copy has only in-frame clones and leaves some out. The profile shows some 53,000 clones, 75% to 85% of them singletons. Sequencing was performed on memory CD4+ T cells from blood. The receptors shown here come from an adult in good health and CMV-seronegative.

The V call is TRBV7-2, the J call TRBJ2-3, with D uncertain. Germline V CDR1 and CDR2: SGHTA, FQGNSA. The CDR3 has 17 amino acids. V was clipped by 5 bases and J by 2 bases, with 20 bases between them. As DNA, the CDR3 is TGTGCCAGCAGCCCCACATTTTGGCCAACTAACACAGATACGCAGTATTTT. Translation gives CASSPTFWPTNTDTQYF.

The rearrangement links TRBV5-6 to TRBJ2-3, with D possibly matching TRBD2 (6 bases). The CDR3 runs 15 residues. In germline, CDR1 is SGHDT, CDR2 YYEEEE. Trimming took 5 bases from V and 5 from J, leaving 18 bases between them. The CDR3 sequence: CASSSGTRVGDTQYF. DNA of the CDR3: TGTGCCAGCAGTTCCGGGACTCGCGTAGGAGATACGCAGTATTTT.